The entry below gives a single T cell receptor beta chain sequence along with its context. Its antigen remains unidentified. This entry belongs to a study of graft-versus-host responses after intestinal transplantation. At the level of the study: The whole recipient group had anti-thymocyte globulin induction followed by tacrolimus and steroids for two to three years.

With V trimmed by 5 bases and J by 2 bases, 6 bases remained unmatched. Germline-derived CDR1 and CDR2 are SGHRS and YFSETQ. This CDR3 region has 15 residues. TCRdb's copy holds only in-frame clones and misses some; the assay was immunoSEQ multiplex PCR. The data contain around 30,000 clones, around four fifths of them singletons. Study-wide findings and caveats: In recipient marrow, GvH clones were found, and some appeared first in ileum or blood.

The sample in question was PBMCs, obtained approximately 29 days after intestinal transplant. The chain couples TRBV5-1 to TRBJ2-3; 9 bases match TRBD2. The receptor comes from a human patient who received an intestinal transplant, so some T cells may come from the graft donor. The CDR3 DNA reads as TGCGCCAGCAGTGCCGGGACTAGCTACACAGATACGCAGTATTTT. This translates into CASSAGTSYTDTQYF. Using reference TRBV5-1 and TRBJ2-3 for the parts outside the CDR3, the full variable domain is KAGVTQTPRYLIKTRGQQVTLSCSPISGHRSVSWYQQTPGQGLQFLFEYFSETQRNKGNFPGRFSGRQFSNSRSEMNVSTLELGDSALYLCASSAGTSYTDTQYFGPGTRLTVL.